This is a list of T cell receptor beta chains from one sample in a study of cytomegalovirus exposure and HLA in healthy donors. The protocol was immunoSEQ multiplex PCR, while the TCRdb copy is restricted to in-frame clones and leaves out a portion. This listing includes about 140,000 clones. The sequenced sample was PBMCs. The receptors shown here come from a male donor in good health and CMV-seronegative. Each CDR3 is given with its conserved first and last residue. Each record gives: CDR3 protein, CDR3 DNA, J gene, V gene, D gene. A D gene is named only where the DNA matches it firmly.

CATSRGETGSDTQYF | TGTGCCACCAGCAGAGGGGAGACAGGGTCAGATACGCAGTATTTT | TRBJ2-3 | TRBV15 | TRBD1
CASSLGHSSDEQFF | TGCGCCAGCAGCTTGGGACACAGTTCGGATGAGCAGTTCTTC | TRBJ2-1 | TRBV5-1 | -
CASLPTTSGSSNEQFF | TGCGCCAGCCTACCCACGACTAGCGGGAGCAGTAATGAGCAGTTCTTC | TRBJ2-1 | TRBV5-1 | TRBD2
CASSKTANTEAFF | TGTGCCAGCAGCAAGACAGCAAATACTGAAGCTTTCTTT | TRBJ1-1 | TRBV11-1 | -
CASSSLRIVNYGYTF | TGTGCCAGCAGCTCACTCCGAATCGTGAACTATGGCTACACCTTC | TRBJ1-2 | TRBV5-6 | -
CASRLTVADEQFF | TGTGCCAGCAGACTTACAGTAGCGGATGAGCAGTTCTTC | TRBJ2-1 | TRBV6-5 | -
CASPPGQGRNVSPLHF | TGTGCCAGCCCTCCCGGCCAGGGCAGAAATGTTTCACCCCTCCACTTT | TRBJ1-6 | TRBV28 | -
CASSLNLGGYGYTF | TGTGCCAGCAGCTTGAATCTAGGGGGTTATGGCTACACCTTC | TRBJ1-2 | TRBV5-6 | -
CACSGSEKLFF | TGTGCCTGCTCGGGTAGTGAAAAACTGTTTTTT | TRBJ1-4 | TRBV6-6 | -
CASSSGQAGGELFF | TGTGCCAGCAGCTCGGGACAGGCTGGCGGGGAGCTGTTTTTT | TRBJ2-2 | TRBV6-6 | TRBD1
CASRGQGKDDEQYF | TGTGCCAGCAGAGGACAGGGGAAGGACGACGAGCAGTACTTC | TRBJ2-7 | TRBV14 | TRBD1
CASSLGQGTTEAFF | TGTGCCAGCAGCTTAGGGCAGGGGACCACTGAAGCTTTCTTT | TRBJ1-1 | TRBV7-9 | -
CASSLAGVFNQPQHF | TGTGCCAGCAGCTTGGCCGGGGTGTTCAATCAGCCCCAGCATTTT | TRBJ1-5 | TRBV5-5 | -
CASSFMESSYEQYF | TGTGCCAGCAGCTTTATGGAGAGCTCCTACGAGCAGTACTTC | TRBJ2-7 | TRBV7-8 | -
CASRGRLQGAIYGYTF | TGTGCCAGCAGAGGACGCTTACAGGGGGCGATCTATGGCTACACCTTC | TRBJ1-2 | TRBV28 | TRBD1
CASSSSGTGPTEAFF | TGTGCCAGCAGCTCGTCCGGGACAGGGCCCACTGAAGCTTTCTTT | TRBJ1-1 | TRBV7-6 | TRBD1
CASNSYRPSYEQYF | TGTGCCAGCAATTCCTACAGGCCCTCCTACGAGCAGTACTTC | TRBJ2-7 | TRBV2 | -
CASSSQNGQGATNEKLFF | TGTGCCAGCAGTTCCCAAAACGGACAGGGTGCAACTAATGAAAAACTGTTTTTT | TRBJ1-4 | TRBV28 | TRBD1
CASSFERETELFF | TGTGCCAGCAGCTTTGAGCGAGAAACGGAGCTGTTTTTT | TRBJ2-2 | TRBV11-3 | -
CASSGQGLGETQYF | TGTGCCAGCAGTGGACAGGGGCTTGGAGAGACCCAGTACTTC | TRBJ2-5 | TRBV6-1 | TRBD1
CASSESGTVKGKLFF | TGTGCCAGCAGTGAATCCGGGACAGTGAAGGGAAAACTGTTTTTT | TRBJ1-4 | TRBV6-1 | TRBD1
CASSVEVVYGYTF | TGTGCCAGCAGTGTAGAAGTGGTCTATGGCTACACCTTC | TRBJ1-2 | TRBV2 | -
CASSLTRAVNTGELFF | TGCGCCAGCAGCTTGACGAGGGCTGTAAACACCGGGGAGCTGTTTTTT | TRBJ2-2 | TRBV5-1 | -
CASSSSSSAETQYF | TGTGCCAGCAGCTCGTCTAGCAGCGCGGAGACCCAGTACTTC | TRBJ2-5 | TRBV11-3 | -
CASSLNRAHNEQFF | TGCGCCAGCAGCTTGAACAGGGCTCACAATGAGCAGTTCTTC | TRBJ2-1 | TRBV5-1 | -
CSAPRGGDYGYTF | TGCAGCGCTCCGAGGGGGGGAGACTATGGCTACACCTTC | TRBJ1-2 | TRBV29-1 | -
CASRTGLAGPANTGELFF | TGTGCCAGCAGAACAGGACTAGCGGGACCTGCGAACACCGGGGAGCTGTTTTTT | TRBJ2-2 | TRBV27 | TRBD2
CASSMGLADPASYEQYF | TGTGCCAGCAGTATGGGACTAGCGGACCCGGCGAGCTACGAGCAGTACTTC | TRBJ2-7 | TRBV2 | TRBD2
CASSGTGKETQYF | TGTGCCAGCAGTGGGACAGGGAAAGAGACCCAGTACTTC | TRBJ2-5 | TRBV6-1 | TRBD1
CASRTTGGGYGYTF | TGTGCCAGCAGGACTACAGGGGGCGGCTATGGCTACACCTTC | TRBJ1-2 | TRBV6-5 | TRBD1
CASSPWTGGAGNQPQHF | TGTGCCAGTAGTCCCTGGACAGGGGGCGCGGGCAATCAGCCCCAGCATTTT | TRBJ1-5 | TRBV19 | TRBD1
CASSVRQGAGTEAFF | TGTGCCAGCAGCGTACGACAGGGGGCAGGGACTGAAGCTTTCTTT | TRBJ1-1 | TRBV9 | TRBD1
CASSLVGLGEQYF | TGTGCCAGCAGCTTAGTGGGACTAGGCGAGCAGTACTTC | TRBJ2-7 | TRBV13 | TRBD2
CASSSTAQGPYGYTF | TGTGCCAGCAGCTCAACAGCACAGGGGCCCTATGGCTACACCTTC | TRBJ1-2 | TRBV6-5 | TRBD1
CASSMGGINTDTQYF | TGTGCCAGTAGTATGGGAGGGATTAACACAGATACGCAGTATTTT | TRBJ2-3 | TRBV19 | TRBD2
CASTPDRTVVGGYTF | TGTGCCAGCACGCCGGATCGGACAGTCGTCGGTGGCTACACCTTC | TRBJ1-2 | TRBV2 | -
CASSLQGQTLHEQYF | TGTGCCAGCTCACTACAGGGCCAAACTCTCCACGAGCAGTACTTC | TRBJ2-7 | TRBV18 | -
CSVGLAGGSSYEQYF | TGCAGCGTCGGATTGGCCGGGGGGAGCTCCTACGAGCAGTACTTC | TRBJ2-7 | TRBV29-1 | TRBD2
CASSLGGGEAFF | TGTGCCAGCAGTTTGGGGGGGGGAGAAGCTTTCTTT | TRBJ1-1 | TRBV28 | -
CASSLALTGGGGYTF | TGTGCCAGCAGCTTAGCCCTAACAGGGGGTGGTGGCTACACCTTC | TRBJ1-2 | TRBV7-9 | TRBD1